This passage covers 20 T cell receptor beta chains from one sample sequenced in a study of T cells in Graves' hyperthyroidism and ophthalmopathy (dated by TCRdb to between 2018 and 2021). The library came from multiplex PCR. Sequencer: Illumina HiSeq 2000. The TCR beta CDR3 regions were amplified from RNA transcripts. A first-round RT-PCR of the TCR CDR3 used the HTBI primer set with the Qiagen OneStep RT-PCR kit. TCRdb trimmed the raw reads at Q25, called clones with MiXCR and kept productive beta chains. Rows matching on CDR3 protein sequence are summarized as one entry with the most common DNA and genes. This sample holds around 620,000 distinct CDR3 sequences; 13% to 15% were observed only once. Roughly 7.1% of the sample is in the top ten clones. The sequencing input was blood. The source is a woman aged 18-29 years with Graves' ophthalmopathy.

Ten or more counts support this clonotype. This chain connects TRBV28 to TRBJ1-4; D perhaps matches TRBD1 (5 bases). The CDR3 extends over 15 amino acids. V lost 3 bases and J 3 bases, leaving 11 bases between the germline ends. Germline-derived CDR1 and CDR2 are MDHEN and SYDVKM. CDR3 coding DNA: TGTGCCAGCAGTTTGGGGGGACGACCTAATGAAAAACTGTTTTTT. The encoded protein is CASSLGGRPNEKLFF.

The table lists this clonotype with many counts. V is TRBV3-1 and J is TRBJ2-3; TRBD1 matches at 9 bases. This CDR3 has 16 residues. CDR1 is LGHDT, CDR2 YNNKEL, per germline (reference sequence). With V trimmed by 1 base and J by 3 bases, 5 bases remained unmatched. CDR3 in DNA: TGTGCCAGCAGCCAAGTTAGGGGACAGGGAACAGATACGCAGTATTTT. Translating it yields CASSQVRGQGTDTQYF.

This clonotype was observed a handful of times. CDR3 region: CAWSPRETQYF. The CDR3 DNA is TGTGCCTGGAGCCCACGGGAGACCCAGTACTTC. V is TRBV30 and J is TRBJ2-5, with D unclear. The germline gives CDR1 GTSNPN, CDR2 SVGIG (reference sequence). The V gene lost 3 bases and the J gene lost 5 bases, with 7 bases spanning the gap. The CDR3 is made up of 11 amino acids.

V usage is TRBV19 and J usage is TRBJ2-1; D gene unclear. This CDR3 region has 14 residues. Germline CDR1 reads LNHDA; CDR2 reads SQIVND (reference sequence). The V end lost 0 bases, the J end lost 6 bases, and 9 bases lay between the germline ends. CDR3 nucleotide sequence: TGTGCCAGTAGTATAGATCCGGGTCCCAATGAGCAGTTCTTC. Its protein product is CASSIDPGPNEQFF.

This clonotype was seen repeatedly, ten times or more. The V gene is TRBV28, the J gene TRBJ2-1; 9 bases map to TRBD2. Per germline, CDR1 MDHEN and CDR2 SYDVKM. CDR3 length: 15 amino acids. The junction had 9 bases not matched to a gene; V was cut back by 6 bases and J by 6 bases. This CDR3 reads CASSTVGTSSNEQFF. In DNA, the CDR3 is TGTGCCAGCAGCACTGTTGGGACTAGCAGCAATGAGCAGTTCTTC.

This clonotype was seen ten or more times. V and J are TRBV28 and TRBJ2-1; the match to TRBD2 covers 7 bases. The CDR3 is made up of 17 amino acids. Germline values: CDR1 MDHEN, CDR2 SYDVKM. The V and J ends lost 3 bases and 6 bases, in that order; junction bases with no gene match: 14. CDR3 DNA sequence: TGTGCCAGCAGTTTCCCCCGAAGCGGGAAGGGAACCAATGAGCAGTTCTTC. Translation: CASSFPRSGKGTNEQFF. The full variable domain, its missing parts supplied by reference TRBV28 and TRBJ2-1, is DVKVTQSSRYLVKRTGEKVFLECVQDMDHENMFWYRQDPGLGLRLIYFSYDVKMKEKGDIPEGYSVSREKKERFSLILESASTNQTSMYLCASSFPRSGKGTNEQFFGPGTRLTVL.

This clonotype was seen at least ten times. The CDR3 protein is CSARDRGTRLGQYF. The DNA of the CDR3 is TGCAGTGCTAGAGATCGGGGGACGCGGCTAGGGCAGTACTTC. V is TRBV20-1 and J is TRBJ2-7; a possible D gene is TRBD2 (6 bases). CDR1 is DFQATT, CDR2 SNEGSKA, per germline (reference sequence). Trimming shortened V by 0 bases and J by 9 bases, and 18 bases separated the two germline ends. This CDR3 contains 14 residues.

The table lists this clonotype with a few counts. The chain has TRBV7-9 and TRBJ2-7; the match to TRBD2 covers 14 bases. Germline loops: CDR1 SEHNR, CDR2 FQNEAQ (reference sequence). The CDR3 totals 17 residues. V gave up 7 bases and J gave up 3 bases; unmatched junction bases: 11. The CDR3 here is CASIQTSGRAPVYEQYF. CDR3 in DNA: TGTGCCAGCATCCAGACTAGCGGGAGGGCCCCCGTCTACGAGCAGTACTTC.

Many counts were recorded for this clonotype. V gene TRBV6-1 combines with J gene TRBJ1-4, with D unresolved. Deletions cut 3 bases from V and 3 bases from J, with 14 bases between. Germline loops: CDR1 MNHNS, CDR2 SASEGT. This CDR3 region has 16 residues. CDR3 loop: CASSELAGGPNEKLFF. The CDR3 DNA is TGTGCCAGCAGTGAGCTTGCGGGCGGCCCTAATGAAAAACTGTTTTTT.

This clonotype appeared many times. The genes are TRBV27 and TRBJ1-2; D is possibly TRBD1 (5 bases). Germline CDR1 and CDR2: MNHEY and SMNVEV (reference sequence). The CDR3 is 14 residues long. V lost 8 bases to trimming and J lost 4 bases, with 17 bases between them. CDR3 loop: CASSLRAGSYGYTF. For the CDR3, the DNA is TGTGCCAGCTCCCTCAGGGCAGGAAGCTATGGCTACACCTTC.

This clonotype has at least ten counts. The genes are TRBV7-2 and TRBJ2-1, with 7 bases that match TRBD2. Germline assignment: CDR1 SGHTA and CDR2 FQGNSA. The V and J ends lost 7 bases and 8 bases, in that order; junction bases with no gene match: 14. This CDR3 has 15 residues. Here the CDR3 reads CASMGWTSQVHEQFF. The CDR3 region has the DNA TGTGCCAGCATGGGATGGACTAGTCAGGTCCATGAGCAGTTCTTC.

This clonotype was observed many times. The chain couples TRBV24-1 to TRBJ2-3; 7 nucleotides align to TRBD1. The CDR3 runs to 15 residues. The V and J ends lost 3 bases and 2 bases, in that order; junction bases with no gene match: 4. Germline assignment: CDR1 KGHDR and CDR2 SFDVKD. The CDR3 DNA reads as TGTGCCACCAGTGATCGACAGGGAATCACAGATACGCAGTATTTT. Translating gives CATSDRQGITDTQYF.

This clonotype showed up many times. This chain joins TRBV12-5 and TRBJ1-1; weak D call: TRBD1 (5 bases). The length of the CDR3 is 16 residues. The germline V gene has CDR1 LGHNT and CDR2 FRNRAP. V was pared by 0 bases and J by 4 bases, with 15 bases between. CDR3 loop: CASGLVPGQISTEAFF. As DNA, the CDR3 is TGTGCTAGTGGTTTGGTTCCGGGGCAAATATCCACTGAAGCTTTCTTT.

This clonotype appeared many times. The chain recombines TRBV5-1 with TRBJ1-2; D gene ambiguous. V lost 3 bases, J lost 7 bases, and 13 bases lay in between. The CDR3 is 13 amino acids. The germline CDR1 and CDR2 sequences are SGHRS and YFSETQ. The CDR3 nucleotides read TGCGCCAGCAGCTCTACGGAATCCTCTGGCTACACCTTC. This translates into CASSSTESSGYTF.

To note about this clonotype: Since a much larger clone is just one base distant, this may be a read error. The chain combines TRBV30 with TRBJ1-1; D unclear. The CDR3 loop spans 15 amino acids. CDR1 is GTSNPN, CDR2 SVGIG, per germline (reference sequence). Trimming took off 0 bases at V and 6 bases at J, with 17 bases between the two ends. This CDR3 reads CAWSVRAIGISEAFF. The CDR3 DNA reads TGTGCCTGGAGTGTAAGGGCTATAGGGATCTCTGAAGCTTTCTTT.

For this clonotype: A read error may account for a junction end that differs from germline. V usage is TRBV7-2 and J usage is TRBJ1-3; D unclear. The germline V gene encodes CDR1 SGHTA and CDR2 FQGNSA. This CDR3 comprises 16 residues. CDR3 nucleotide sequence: TGTGCCGGCAGCCCTCACGGGATACGCTCTGGAAACACCATATATTTT. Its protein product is CAGSPHGIRSGNTIYF.

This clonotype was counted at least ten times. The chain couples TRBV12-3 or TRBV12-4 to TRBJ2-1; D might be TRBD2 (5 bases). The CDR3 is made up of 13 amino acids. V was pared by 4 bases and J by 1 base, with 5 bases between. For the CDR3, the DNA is TGTGCCAGCAGTTCGGGATCCTACAATGAGCAGTTCTTC. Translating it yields CASSSGSYNEQFF.

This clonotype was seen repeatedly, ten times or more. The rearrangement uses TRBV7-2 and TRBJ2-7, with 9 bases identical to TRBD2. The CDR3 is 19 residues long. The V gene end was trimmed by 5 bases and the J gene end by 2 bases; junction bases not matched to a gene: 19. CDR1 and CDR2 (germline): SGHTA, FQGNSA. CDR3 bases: TGTGCCAGCAGCCCCCACGCTAGCGGGGTCGTCTTGGGGGCCTACGAGCAGTACTTC. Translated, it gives CASSPHASGVVLGAYEQYF. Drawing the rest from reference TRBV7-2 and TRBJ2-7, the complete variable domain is GAGVSQSPSNKVTEKGKDVELRCDPISGHTALYWYRQSLGQGLEFLIYFQGNSAPDKSGLPSDRFSAERTGGSVSTLTIQRTQQEDSAVYLCASSPHASGVVLGAYEQYFGPGTRLTVT.

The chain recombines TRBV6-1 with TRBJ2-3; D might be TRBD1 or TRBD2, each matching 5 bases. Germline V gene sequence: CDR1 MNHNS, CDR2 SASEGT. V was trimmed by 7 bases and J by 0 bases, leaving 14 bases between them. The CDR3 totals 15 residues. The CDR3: CASMGDGGSTDTQYF. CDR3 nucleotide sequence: TGTGCCAGCATGGGGGATGGTGGGAGCACAGATACGCAGTATTTT.

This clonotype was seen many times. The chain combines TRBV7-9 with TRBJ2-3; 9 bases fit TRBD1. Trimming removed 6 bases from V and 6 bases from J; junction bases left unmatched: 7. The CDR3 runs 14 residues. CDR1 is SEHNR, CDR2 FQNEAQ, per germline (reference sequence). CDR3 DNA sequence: TGTGCCAGCAGTCCGGGACAGGGTATGGATACGCAGTATTTT. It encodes CASSPGQGMDTQYF.